This T cell receptor (beta chain) derives from a study of blood T cell repertoires in COVID-19. Cohorts were assigned according to the clinical history that participants reported. CDR1 and CDR2 (germline): DFQATT, SNEGSKA (reference sequence). CDR3 length: 11 amino acids. V was trimmed by 6 bases and J by 7 bases, leaving 12 bases between them. Produced via immunoSEQ multiplex PCR; TCRdb's table is partial and in-frame only. In the table there are approximately 300,000 clones, around 90% of which are singletons. The receptor comes from a man in his fifties or sixties who had recovered from COVID-19. Sequenced material: PBMCs or T cells enriched from blood (not recorded which). The chain couples TRBV20-1 to TRBJ1-1; D not resolved. The CDR3 is CSATLSGEAFF. The DNA of the CDR3 is TGCAGTGCGACATTGAGTGGTGAAGCTTTCTTT.